This TCR beta chain was sequenced during a study of Graves' ophthalmopathy and Graves' hyperthyroidism. Points from the study as a whole: The model forecast ophthalmopathy progression, reaching over 70% sensitivity and about 75% specificity.

CDR3 length: 15 amino acids. Trimming left V 1 base short and J 5 bases short, with 15 bases between. Germline values: CDR1 SGHTA, CDR2 FQGNSA. Clinicians made diagnoses from clinical symptoms, serum thyroxine, TRAb, thyroid ultrasound and orbital computed tomography. Amplification targeted the TCR beta CDR3 regions, with RNA transcripts as the source material. HTBI primers primed a first-round RT-PCR, and a second-round multiplex PCR followed. TCRdb fed the multiplex PCR reads into MiXCR, producing one record per CDR3 protein. Of some 210,000 distinct CDR3 sequences listed, approximately 29% are singletons. About this clonotype: Its antigen is still unknown.

This chain joins TRBV7-2 and TRBJ2-7; D is perhaps TRBD1 (5 bases). Material: peripheral blood. The receptor comes from a man aged 50 or older with Graves' ophthalmopathy. CDR3 sequence reads: CASSLVRGRVNEQYF. The DNA for the CDR3 is TGTGCCAGCAGCTTAGTCCGCGGCAGGGTTAACGAGCAGTACTTC.